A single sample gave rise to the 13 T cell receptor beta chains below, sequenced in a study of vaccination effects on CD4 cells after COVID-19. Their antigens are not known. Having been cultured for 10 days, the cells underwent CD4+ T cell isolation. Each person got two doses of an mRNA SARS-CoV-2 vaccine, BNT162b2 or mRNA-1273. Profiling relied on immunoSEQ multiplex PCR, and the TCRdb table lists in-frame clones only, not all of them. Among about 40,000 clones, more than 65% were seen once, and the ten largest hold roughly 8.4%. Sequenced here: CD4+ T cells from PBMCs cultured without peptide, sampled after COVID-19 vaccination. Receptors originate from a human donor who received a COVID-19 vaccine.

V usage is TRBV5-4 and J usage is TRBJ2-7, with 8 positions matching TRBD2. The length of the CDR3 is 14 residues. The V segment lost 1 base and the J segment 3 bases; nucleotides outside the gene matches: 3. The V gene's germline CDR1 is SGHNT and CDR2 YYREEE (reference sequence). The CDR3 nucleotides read TGTGCCAGCAGCTTGCATGCGGGAGGCTACGAGCAGTACTTC. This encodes CASSLHAGGYEQYF. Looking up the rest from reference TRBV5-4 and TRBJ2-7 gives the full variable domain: ETGVTQSPTHLIKTRGQQVTLRCSSQSGHNTVSWYQQALGQGPQFIFQYYREEENGRGNFPPRFSGLQFPNYSSELNVNALELDDSALYLCASSLHAGGYEQYFGPGTRLTVT.

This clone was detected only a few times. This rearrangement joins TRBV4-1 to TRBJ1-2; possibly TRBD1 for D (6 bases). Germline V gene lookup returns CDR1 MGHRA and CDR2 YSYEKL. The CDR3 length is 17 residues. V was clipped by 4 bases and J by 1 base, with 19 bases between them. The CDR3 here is CASSPPPGGGGNYGYTF. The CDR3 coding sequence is TGCGCCAGCAGCCCTCCCCCCGGGGGAGGGGGTAACTATGGCTACACCTTC.

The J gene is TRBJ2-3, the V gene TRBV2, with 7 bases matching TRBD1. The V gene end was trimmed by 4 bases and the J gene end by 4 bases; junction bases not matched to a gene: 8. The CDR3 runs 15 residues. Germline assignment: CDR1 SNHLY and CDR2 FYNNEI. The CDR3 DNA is TGTGCCAGCAGTGGAGGGGGCATAGGAGCAGATACGCAGTATTTT. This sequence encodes CASSGGGIGADTQYF.

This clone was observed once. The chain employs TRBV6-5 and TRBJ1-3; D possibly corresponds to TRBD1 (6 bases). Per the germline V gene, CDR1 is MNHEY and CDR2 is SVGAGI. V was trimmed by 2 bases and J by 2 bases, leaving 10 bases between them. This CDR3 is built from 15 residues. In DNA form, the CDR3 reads TGTGCCAGCAGTTACGCCAGGGGAACTGGAAACACCATATATTTT. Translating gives CASSYARGTGNTIYF.

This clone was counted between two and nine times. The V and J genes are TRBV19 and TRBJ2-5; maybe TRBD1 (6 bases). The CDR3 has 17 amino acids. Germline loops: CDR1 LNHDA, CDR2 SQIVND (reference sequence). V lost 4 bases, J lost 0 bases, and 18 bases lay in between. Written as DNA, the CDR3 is TGTGCCAGTAGTAGAGTTATTGGCAGGGGCCACCAAGAGACCCAGTACTTC. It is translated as CASSRVIGRGHQETQYF. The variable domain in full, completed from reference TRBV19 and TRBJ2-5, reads DGGITQSPKYLFRKEGQNVTLSCEQNLNHDAMYWYRQDPGQGLRLIYYSQIVNDFQKGDIAEGYSVSREKKESFPLTVTSAQKNPTAFYLCASSRVIGRGHQETQYFGPGTRLLVL.

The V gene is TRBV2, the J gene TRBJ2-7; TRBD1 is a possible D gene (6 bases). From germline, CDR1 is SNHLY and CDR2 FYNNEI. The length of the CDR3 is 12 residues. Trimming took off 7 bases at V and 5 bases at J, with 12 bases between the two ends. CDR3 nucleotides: TGTGCCAGCAAGGGGGATGGAGACGAGCAGTACTTC. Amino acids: CASKGDGDEQYF.

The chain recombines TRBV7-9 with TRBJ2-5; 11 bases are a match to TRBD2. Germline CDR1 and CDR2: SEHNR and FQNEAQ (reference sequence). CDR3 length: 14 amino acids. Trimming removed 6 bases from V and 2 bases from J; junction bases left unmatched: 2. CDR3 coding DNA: TGTGCCAGCAGTGTAGCGGGGGGGCAAGAGACCCAGTACTTC. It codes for CASSVAGGQETQYF.

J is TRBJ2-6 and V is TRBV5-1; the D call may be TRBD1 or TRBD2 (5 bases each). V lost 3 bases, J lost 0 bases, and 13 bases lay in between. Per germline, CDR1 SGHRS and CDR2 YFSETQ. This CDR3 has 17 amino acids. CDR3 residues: CASSWGPISSGANVLTF. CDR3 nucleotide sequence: TGCGCCAGCAGCTGGGGACCCATTAGCTCTGGGGCCAACGTCCTGACTTTC.

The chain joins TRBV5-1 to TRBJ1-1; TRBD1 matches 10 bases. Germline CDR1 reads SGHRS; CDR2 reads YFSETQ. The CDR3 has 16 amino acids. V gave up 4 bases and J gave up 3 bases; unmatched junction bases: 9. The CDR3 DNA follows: TGCGCCAGCAGCACCTTAGACAGGGGGCTGGACACTGAAGCTTTCTTT. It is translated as CASSTLDRGLDTEAFF.

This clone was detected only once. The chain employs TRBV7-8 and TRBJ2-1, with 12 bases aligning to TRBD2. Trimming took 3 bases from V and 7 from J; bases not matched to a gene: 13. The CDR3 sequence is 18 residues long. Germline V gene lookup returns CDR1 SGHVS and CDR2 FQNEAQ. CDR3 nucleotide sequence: TGTGCCAGCAGCTTGGGGACTCTAGCGGGAGGGCCTCTGAATGAGCAGTTCTTC. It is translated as CASSLGTLAGGPLNEQFF. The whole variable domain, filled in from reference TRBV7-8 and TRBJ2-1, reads GAGVSQSPRYKVAKRGQDVALRCDPISGHVSLFWYQQALGQGPEFLTYFQNEAQLDKSGLPSDRFFAERPEGSVSTLKIQRTQQEDSAVYLCASSLGTLAGGPLNEQFFGPGTRLTVL.

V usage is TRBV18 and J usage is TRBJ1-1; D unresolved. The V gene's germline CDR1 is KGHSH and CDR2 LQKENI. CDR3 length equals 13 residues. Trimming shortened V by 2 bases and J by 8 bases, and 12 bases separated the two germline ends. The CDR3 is CASSPEFVTEAFF. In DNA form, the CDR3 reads TGTGCCAGCTCACCAGAGTTTGTAACAGAAGCTTTCTTT.

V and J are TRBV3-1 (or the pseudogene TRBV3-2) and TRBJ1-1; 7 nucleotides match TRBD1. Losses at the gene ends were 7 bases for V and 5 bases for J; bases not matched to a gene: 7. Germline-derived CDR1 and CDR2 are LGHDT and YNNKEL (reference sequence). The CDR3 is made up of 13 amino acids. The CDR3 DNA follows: TGTGCCAGCATCGGGACAGCAGGAACTGAAGCTTTCTTT. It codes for CASIGTAGTEAFF.

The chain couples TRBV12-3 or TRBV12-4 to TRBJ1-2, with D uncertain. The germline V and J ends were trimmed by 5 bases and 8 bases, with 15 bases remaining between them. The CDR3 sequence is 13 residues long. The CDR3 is CASSRNGKQGYTF. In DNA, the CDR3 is TGTGCCAGCAGTAGAAATGGAAAGCAGGGCTACACCTTC.